The clone carrying this TCR beta chain was seen a handful of times. The antigen is not known. These data come from a study of CD8 T cells in ankylosing spondylitis. Whole-study findings and limits: Disease-linked clones were reportedly significantly enriched in matched ankylosing spondylitis synovial fluid. Peripheral blood held disease-linked clones only at relatively low frequency, and these were CD8+. Earlier studies detected some motif variants in reactive arthritis synovial fluid and blood.

Germline V gives CDR1 SEHNR, CDR2 FQNEAQ (reference sequence). With 4 bases clipped from V and 0 bases from J, the junction kept 10 bases outside the gene matches. The CDR3 runs 17 residues. TCR beta libraries were made by quantitative 5'-RACE with molecular barcodes. MiXCR, run by TCRdb on the 5' RACE reads, gives a single entry per CDR3 protein. The top ten clones hold less than 15% of a sample with 380,000 or so distinct CDR3 sequences, 20% of them seen once. The rearrangement links TRBV7-9 to TRBJ1-2, with 8 bases lining up with TRBD1. The sample taken for sequencing was blood, either unsorted or a sorted T cell fraction (not recorded which). This TCR was sampled from a male donor with ankylosing spondylitis or in good health (not recorded which). The CDR3 DNA is TGTGCCAGCAGCTCGCCAAGGGGACAGGTGACTAACTATGGCTACACCTTC. The encoded protein is CASSSPRGQVTNYGYTF.